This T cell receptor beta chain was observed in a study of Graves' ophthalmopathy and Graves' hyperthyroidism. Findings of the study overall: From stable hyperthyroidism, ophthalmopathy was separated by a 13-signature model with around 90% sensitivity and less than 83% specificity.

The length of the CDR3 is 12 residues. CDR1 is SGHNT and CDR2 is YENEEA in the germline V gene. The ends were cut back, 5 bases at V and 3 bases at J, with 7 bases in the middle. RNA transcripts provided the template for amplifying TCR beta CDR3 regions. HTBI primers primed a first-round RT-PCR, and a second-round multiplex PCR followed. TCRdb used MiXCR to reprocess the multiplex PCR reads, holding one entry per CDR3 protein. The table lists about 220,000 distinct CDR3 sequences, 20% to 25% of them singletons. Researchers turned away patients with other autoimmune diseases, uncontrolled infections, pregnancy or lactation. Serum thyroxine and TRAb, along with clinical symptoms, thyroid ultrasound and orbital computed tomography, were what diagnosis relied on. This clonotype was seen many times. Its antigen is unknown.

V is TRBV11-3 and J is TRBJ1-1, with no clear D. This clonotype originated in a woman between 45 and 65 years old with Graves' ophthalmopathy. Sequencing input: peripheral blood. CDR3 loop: CASSQQDTEAFF. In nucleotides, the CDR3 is TGTGCCAGCAGCCAGCAGGACACTGAAGCTTTCTTT.